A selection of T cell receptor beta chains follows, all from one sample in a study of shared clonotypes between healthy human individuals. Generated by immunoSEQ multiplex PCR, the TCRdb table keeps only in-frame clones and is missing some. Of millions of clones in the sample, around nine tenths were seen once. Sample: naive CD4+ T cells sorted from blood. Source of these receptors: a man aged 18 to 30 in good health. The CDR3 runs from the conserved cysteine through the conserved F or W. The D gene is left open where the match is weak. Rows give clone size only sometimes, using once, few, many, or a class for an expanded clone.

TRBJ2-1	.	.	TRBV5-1	CASSLEGVSEQFF	TGCGCCAGCAGCTTGGAAGGGGTGAGCGAGCAGTTCTTC
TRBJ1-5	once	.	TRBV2	CASRQGGQPQHF	TGTGCCAGCAGACAGGGAGGTCAGCCCCAGCATTTT
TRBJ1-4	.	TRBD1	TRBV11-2	CASSPGQAHNEKLFF	TGTGCCAGCAGCCCTGGACAGGCCCATAATGAAAAACTGTTTTTT
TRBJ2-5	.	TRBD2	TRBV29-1	CSVLAGGPGETQYF	TGCAGCGTTTTAGCGGGAGGGCCCGGGGAGACCCAGTACTTC
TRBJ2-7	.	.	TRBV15	CATSSKTGTYEQYF	TGTGCCACCAGCAGCAAGACAGGAACCTACGAGCAGTACTTC
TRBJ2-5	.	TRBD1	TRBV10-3	CAIRQGSQETQYF	TGTGCCATCCGACAGGGGTCTCAAGAGACCCAGTACTTC
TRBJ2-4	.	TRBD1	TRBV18	CASSPRDRGRWGKNIQYF	TGTGCCAGCTCACCTAGGGACAGGGGAAGATGGGGGAAAAACATTCAGTACTTC
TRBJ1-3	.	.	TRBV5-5	CASSWGPSGNTIYF	TGTGCCAGCAGCTGGGGACCCTCTGGAAACACCATATATTTT
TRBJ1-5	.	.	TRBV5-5	CASSLVAGTLNQPQHF	TGTGCCAGCAGCTTGGTGGCAGGGACACTCAATCAGCCCCAGCATTTT
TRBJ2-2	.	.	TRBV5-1	CASSPPPGGPNTGELFF	TGCGCCAGCAGCCCCCCCCCAGGGGGGCCTAACACCGGGGAGCTGTTTTTT
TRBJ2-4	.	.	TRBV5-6	CASSLDRGWDIQYF	TGTGCCAGCAGCTTGGATAGGGGTTGGGACATTCAGTACTTC
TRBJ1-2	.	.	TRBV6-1	CASSESGGSYGYTF	TGTGCCAGCAGTGAAAGTGGAGGGTCCTACGGCTACACCTTC
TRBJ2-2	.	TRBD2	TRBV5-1	CASSLGAGGPSTGELFF	TGCGCCAGCAGCTTGGGAGCGGGAGGGCCGAGCACCGGGGAGCTGTTTTTT
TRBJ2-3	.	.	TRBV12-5	CASGLSDTQYF	TGTGCTAGTGGTTTATCCGATACGCAGTATTTT
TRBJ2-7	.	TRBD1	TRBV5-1	CASSPLGTGAYEQYF	TGCGCCAGCAGCCCCCTGGGGACAGGGGCCTACGAGCAGTACTTC
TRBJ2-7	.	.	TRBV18	CASSPTAGESYEQYF	TGTGCCAGCTCACCAACGGCAGGGGAGAGCTACGAGCAGTACTTC